This T cell receptor (beta chain) was obtained from a study of blood T cell repertoires in COVID-19. Study context: Collection of acute and convalescent COVID-19 samples took place in the United States, Italy and Spain.

Germline lookup yields CDR1 SGHVS and CDR2 FQNEAQ. V dropped 1 base and J dropped 5; count of bases not matched to a gene: 11. The CDR3 is made up of 17 amino acids. Original processing methods: Amplification of reference gene primers provided the estimated nucleated cell counts. This table comes from immunoSEQ multiplex PCR, and its TCRdb copy is limited to in-frame clones, with some not included. V, J and clone size are taken as reported in that table, and D and trimming were inferred from the DNA itself. This table holds 30,000 to 40,000 clones, about 90% found once. The chain is built from TRBV7-8 and TRBJ1-5, with 7 bases fitting TRBD1. This clonotype was sampled from a man in his 60s with active or convalescent COVID-19. Sequencing was performed on peripheral blood. This CDR3 is CASSLDGTGAEDQPQHF. CDR3 DNA sequence: TGTGCCAGCAGCTTAGATGGTACAGGGGCAGAGGATCAGCCCCAGCATTTT.